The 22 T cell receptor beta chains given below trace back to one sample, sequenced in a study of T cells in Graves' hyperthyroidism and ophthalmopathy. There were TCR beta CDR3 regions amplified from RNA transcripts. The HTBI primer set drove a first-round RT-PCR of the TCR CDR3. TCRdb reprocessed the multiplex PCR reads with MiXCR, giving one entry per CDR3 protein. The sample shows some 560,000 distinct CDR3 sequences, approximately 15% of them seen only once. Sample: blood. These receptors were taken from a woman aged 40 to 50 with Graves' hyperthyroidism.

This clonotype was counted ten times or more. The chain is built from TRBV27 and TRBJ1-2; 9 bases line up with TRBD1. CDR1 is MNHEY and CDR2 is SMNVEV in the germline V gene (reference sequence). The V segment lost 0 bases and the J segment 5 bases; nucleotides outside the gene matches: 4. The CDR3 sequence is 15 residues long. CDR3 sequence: CASSLSGTGPYGYTF. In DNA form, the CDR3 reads TGTGCCAGCAGTTTATCGGGGACAGGGCCTTATGGCTACACCTTC.

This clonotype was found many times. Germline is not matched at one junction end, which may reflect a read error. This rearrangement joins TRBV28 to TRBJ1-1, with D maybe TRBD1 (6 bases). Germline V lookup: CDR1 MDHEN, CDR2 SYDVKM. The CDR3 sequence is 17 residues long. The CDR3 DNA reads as TGTGCCAGCAGTTTCTTAGTTGCGGGACATTCGAACACTGAAACTTTCTTT. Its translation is CASSFLVAGHSNTETFF.

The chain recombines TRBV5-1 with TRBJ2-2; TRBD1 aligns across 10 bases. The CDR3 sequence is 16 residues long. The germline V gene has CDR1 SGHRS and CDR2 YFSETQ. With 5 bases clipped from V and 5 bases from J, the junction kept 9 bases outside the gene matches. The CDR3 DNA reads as TGCGCCAGCAGTTCCGGGACAGGGGCCCAGACCGGGGAGCTGTTTTTT. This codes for CASSSGTGAQTGELFF. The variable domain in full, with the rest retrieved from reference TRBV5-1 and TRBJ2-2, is KAGVTQTPRYLIKTRGQQVTLSCSPISGHRSVSWYQQTPGQGLQFLFEYFSETQRNKGNFPGRFSGRQFSNSRSEMNVSTLELGDSALYLCASSSGTGAQTGELFFGEGSRLTVL.

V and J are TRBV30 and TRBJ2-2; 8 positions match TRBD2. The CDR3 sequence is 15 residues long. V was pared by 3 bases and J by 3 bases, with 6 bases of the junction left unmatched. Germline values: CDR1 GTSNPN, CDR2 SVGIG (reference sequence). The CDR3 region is CAWRSGSLDTGELFF. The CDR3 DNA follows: TGTGCCTGGAGGAGCGGGAGTTTGGACACCGGGGAGCTGTTTTTT.

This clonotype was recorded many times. For the CDR3, the DNA is TGCGCCAGCAGCGAGACAGGCGGGGGCTATAATGAAAAACTGTTTTTT. The encoded protein is CASSETGGGYNEKLFF. The V and J genes are TRBV5-1 and TRBJ1-4, with D possibly matching TRBD1 (6 bases). This CDR3 spans 16 amino acids. The V end was cut by 4 bases, the J end by 4 bases, with 17 bases between. Germline lookup yields CDR1 SGHRS and CDR2 YFSETQ. Based on the CDR3 plus reference TRBV5-1 and TRBJ1-4, the full variable domain is KAGVTQTPRYLIKTRGQQVTLSCSPISGHRSVSWYQQTPGQGLQFLFEYFSETQRNKGNFPGRFSGRQFSNSRSEMNVSTLELGDSALYLCASSETGGGYNEKLFFGSGTQLSVL.

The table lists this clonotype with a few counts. CDR3: CASSEAFLNSPLHF. The CDR3, as DNA: TGTGCCAGCAGTGAAGCGTTTCTAAATTCACCCCTCCACTTT. The V call is TRBV6-1, the J call TRBJ1-6; D unclear. The CDR3 is made up of 14 amino acids. V was pared by 0 bases and J by 7 bases, with 7 bases between. The V gene's germline CDR1 is MNHNS and CDR2 SASEGT.

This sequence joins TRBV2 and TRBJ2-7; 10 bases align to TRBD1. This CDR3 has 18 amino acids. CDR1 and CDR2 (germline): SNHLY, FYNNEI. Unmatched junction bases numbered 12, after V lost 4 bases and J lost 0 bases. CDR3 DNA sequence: TGTGCCAGCAGTGGAGACAGGGGGCCTGCCCCTTCCTCCTACGAGCAGTACTTC. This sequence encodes CASSGDRGPAPSSYEQYF. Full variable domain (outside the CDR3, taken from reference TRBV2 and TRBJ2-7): EPEVTQTPSHQVTQMGQEVILRCVPISNHLYFYWYRQILGQKVEFLVSFYNNEISEKSEIFDDQFSVERPDGSNFTLKIRSTKLEDSAMYFCASSGDRGPAPSSYEQYFGPGTRLTVT.

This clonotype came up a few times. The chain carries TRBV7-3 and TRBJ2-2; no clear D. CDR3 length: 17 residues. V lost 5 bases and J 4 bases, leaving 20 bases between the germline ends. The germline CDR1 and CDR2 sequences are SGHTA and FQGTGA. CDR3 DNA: TGTGCCAGCAGCCCAGCTATAACCAATGACCTCACCGGGGAGCTGTTTTTT. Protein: CASSPAITNDLTGELFF.

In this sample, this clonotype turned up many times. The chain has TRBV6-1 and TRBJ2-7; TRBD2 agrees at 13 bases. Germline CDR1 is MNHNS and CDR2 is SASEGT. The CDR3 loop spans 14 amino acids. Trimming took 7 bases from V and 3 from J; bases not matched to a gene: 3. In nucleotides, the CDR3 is TGTGCCAGCACCGGGACTAGCGGGGTCTACGAGCAGTACTTC. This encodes CASTGTSGVYEQYF.

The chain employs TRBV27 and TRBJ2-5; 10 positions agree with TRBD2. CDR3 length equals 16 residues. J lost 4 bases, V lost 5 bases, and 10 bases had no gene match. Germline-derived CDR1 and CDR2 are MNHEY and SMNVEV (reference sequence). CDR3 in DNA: TGTGCCAGCAGTCTCTTCTCTAGCGGGAGTAGAGAGACCCAGTACTTC. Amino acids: CASSLFSSGSRETQYF.

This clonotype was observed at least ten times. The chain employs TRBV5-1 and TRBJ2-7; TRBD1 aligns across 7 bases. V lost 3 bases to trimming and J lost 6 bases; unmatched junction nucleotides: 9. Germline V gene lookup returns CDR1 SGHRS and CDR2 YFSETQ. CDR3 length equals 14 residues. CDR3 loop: CASSSRTGLTEQYF. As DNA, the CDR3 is TGCGCCAGCAGCTCAAGGACAGGCTTGACCGAGCAGTACTTC.

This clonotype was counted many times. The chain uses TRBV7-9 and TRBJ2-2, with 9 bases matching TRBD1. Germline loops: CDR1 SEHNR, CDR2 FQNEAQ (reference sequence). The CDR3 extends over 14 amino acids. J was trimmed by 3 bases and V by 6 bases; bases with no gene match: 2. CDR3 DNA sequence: TGTGCCAGCAGTTGGACAGGGGACACCGGGGAGCTGTTTTTT. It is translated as CASSWTGDTGELFF. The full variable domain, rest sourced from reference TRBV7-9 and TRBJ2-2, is DTGVSQNPRHKITKRGQNVTFRCDPISEHNRLYWYRQTLGQGPEFLTYFQNEAQLEKSRLLSDRFSAERPKGSFSTLEIQRTEQGDSAMYLCASSWTGDTGELFFGEGSRLTVL.

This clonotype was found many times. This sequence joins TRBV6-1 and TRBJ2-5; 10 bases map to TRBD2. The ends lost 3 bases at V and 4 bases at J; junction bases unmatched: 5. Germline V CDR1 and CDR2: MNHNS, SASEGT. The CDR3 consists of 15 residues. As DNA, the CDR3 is TGTGCCAGCAGTGACTCTAGCGGGAGTGCAGAGACCCAGTACTTC. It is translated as CASSDSSGSAETQYF.

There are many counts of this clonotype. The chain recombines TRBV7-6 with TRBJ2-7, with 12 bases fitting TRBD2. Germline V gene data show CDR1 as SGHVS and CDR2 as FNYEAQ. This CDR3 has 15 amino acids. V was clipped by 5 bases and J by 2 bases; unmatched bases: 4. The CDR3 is CASSQGLAGTYEQYF. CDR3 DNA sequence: TGTGCCAGCAGCCAAGGACTAGCGGGGACCTACGAGCAGTACTTC.

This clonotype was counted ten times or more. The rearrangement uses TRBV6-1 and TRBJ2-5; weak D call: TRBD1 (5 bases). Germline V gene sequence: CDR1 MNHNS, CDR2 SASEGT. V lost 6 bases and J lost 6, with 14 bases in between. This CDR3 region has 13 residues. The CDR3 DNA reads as TGTGCCAGCAGCCTCGACAGTCAGCAGACCCAGTACTTC. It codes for CASSLDSQQTQYF.

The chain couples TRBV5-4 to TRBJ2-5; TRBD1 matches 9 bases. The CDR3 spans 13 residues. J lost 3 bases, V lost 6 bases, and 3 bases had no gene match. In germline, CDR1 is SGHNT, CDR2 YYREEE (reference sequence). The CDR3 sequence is CASKRTGEETQYF. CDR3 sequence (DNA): TGTGCCAGCAAACGGACAGGGGAAGAGACCCAGTACTTC.

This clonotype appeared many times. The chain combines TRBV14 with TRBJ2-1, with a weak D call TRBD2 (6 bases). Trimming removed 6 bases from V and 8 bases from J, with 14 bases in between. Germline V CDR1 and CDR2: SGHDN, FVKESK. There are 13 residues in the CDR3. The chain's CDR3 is CASRRRGEDEQFF. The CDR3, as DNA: TGTGCCAGCAGGCGCAGAGGGGAGGATGAGCAGTTCTTC.

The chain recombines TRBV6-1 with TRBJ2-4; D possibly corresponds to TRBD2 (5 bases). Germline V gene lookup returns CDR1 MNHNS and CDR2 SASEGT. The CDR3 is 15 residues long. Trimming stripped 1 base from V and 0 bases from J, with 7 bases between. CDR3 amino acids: CASSEGRSAKNIQYF. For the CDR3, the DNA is TGTGCCAGCAGTGAAGGGAGGTCAGCCAAAAACATTCAGTACTTC.

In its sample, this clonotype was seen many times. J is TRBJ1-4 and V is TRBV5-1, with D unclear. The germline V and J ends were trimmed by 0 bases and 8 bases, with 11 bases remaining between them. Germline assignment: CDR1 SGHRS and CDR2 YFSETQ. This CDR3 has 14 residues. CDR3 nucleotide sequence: TGCGCCAGCAGCTTGGAATCTAAGGCGGAAAAACTGTTTTTT. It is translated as CASSLESKAEKLFF.

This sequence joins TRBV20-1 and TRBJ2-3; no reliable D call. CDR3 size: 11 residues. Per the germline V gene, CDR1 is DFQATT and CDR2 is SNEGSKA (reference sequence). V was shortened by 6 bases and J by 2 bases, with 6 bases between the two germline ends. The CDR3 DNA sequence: TGCAGTGCAAACCCCACAGATACGCAGTATTTT. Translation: CSANPTDTQYF.

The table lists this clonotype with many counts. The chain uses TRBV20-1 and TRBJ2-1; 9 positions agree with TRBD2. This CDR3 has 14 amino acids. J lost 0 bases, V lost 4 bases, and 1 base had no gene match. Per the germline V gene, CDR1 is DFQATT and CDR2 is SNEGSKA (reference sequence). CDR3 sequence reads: CSAKGLASYNEQFF. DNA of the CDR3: TGCAGTGCTAAGGGACTAGCCTCCTACAATGAGCAGTTCTTC.

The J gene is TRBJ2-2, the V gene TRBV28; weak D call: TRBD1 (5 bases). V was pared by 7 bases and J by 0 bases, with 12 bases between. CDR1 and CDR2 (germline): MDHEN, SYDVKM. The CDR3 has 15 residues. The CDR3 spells CASKGAGTNTGELFF. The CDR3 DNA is TGTGCCAGCAAAGGGGCAGGAACGAACACCGGGGAGCTGTTTTTT.